Sequencing of this TCR beta chain was carried out in a study of post-analysis software for immune sequencing data. Unique molecular identifiers featured in each of the TCR beta cDNA libraries. T cells numbering about 0.85 to 10 million yielded cDNA molecules that totaled some 500,000. From the PCR reads, TCRdb called clonotypes with MiXCR, one entry per CDR3 protein. In the table there are roughly 650,000 distinct CDR3 sequences, approximately 60% of which are singletons. This clonotype was observed once. Antigen unknown. CDR1 SGHRS and CDR2 YFSETQ come from the germline V gene. The V segment lost 4 bases and the J segment 6 bases; nucleotides outside the gene matches: 12. This CDR3 spans 17 amino acids. Overall study findings and caveats: Comparison of patients with controls showed 5 or 6 TRBV segments more frequent in patients, TRBV5-6, TRBV5-1 and TRBV20-1 among them.

The chain employs TRBV5-1 and TRBJ2-3; TRBD2 matches at 12 bases. The source is a girl aged 2-10 years with multiple sclerosis. Material: blood. The CDR3 reads CASSPRTSGAFRDTQYF. CDR3 in DNA: TGCGCCAGCAGCCCGAGGACTAGCGGGGCGTTTCGTGATACGCAGTATTTT.